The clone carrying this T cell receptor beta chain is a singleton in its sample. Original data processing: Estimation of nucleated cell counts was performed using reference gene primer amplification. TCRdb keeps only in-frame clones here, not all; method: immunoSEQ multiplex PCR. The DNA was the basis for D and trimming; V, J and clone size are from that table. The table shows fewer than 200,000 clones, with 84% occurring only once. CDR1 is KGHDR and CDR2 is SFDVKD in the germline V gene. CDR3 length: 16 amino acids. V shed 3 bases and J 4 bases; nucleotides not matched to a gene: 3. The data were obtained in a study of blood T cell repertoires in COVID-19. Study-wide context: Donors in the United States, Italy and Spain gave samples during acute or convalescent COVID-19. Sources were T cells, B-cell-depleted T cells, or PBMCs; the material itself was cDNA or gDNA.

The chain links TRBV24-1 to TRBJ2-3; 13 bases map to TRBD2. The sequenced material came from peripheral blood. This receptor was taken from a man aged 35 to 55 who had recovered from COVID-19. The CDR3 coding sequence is TGTGCCACCAGTGATAGAGGACTAGCGGGAGCAGATACGCAGTATTTT. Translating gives CATSDRGLAGADTQYF.